A selection of T cell receptor beta chains follows, all from one sample in a study of T cells after posttransplantation cyclophosphamide. Produced via immunoSEQ multiplex PCR; TCRdb's table is partial and in-frame only. This repertoire shows roughly 3,400 clones, nearly 97% found once; its top ten account for about 1.2%. The sample was naive CD8+ T cells sorted from PBMCs. The receptors come from a woman between 50 and 59 years old in good health and a related stem cell transplant donor. CDR3s include the opening cysteine and the closing phenylalanine or tryptophan. Fields, in order: J gene, V gene, CDR3 protein.

J gene: TRBJ2-5; V gene: TRBV12-5; CDR3 protein: CASATGGGETQYF
J gene: TRBJ1-5; V gene: TRBV6-5; CDR3 protein: CASSSWANQPQHF
J gene: TRBJ1-2; V gene: TRBV27; CDR3 protein: CASSLSITYGYTF
J gene: TRBJ2-1; V gene: TRBV28; CDR3 protein: CASRLAGEINEQFF
J gene: TRBJ2-7; V gene: TRBV11-2; CDR3 protein: CASSFGQNTYEQYF
J gene: TRBJ2-7; V gene: TRBV4-2; CDR3 protein: CASSFLAGGLGQYF
J gene: TRBJ1-5; V gene: TRBV19; CDR3 protein: CASRALSGGAGQPQHF
J gene: TRBJ2-3; V gene: TRBV7-9; CDR3 protein: CASSLVARSTDTQYF
J gene: TRBJ1-4; V gene: TRBV19; CDR3 protein: CASSSGQTNEKLFF
J gene: TRBJ2-1; V gene: TRBV7-9; CDR3 protein: CASSPPSGSSYNEQFF
J gene: TRBJ2-1; V gene: TRBV29-1; CDR3 protein: CSGLAGEAYNEQFF
J gene: TRBJ1-2; V gene: TRBV5-5; CDR3 protein: CASSLRGGYTF
J gene: TRBJ1-6; V gene: TRBV9; CDR3 protein: CASSPQDSPLHF
J gene: TRBJ2-1; V gene: TRBV29-1; CDR3 protein: CSVASSGNYNEQFF
J gene: TRBJ2-7; V gene: TRBV2; CDR3 protein: CASSESDYEQYF
J gene: TRBJ1-1; V gene: TRBV29-1; CDR3 protein: CSVETAAEAFF
J gene: TRBJ2-3; V gene: TRBV28; CDR3 protein: CASSFELAGGSTDTQYF
J gene: TRBJ2-3; V gene: TRBV28; CDR3 protein: CASSLTKKIRTGETDTQYF
J gene: TRBJ2-2; V gene: TRBV25-1; CDR3 protein: CASSGMGWTSNTGELFF
J gene: TRBJ1-2; V gene: TRBV9; CDR3 protein: CASSQGHGQTSYGYTF
J gene: TRBJ1-2; V gene: TRBV13; CDR3 protein: CASTFGGGGSGYTF
J gene: TRBJ2-7; V gene: TRBV27; CDR3 protein: CASSFPSGEQYF
J gene: TRBJ1-2; V gene: TRBV10-2; CDR3 protein: CASSEGQVSSNYGYTF
J gene: TRBJ2-1; V gene: TRBV28; CDR3 protein: CASSLVSGPPNEQFF
J gene: TRBJ2-2; V gene: TRBV7-6; CDR3 protein: CASSLGGTTQTTGELFF
J gene: TRBJ2-5; V gene: TRBV29-1; CDR3 protein: CSVLLTVQETQYF
J gene: TRBJ2-5; V gene: TRBV11-2; CDR3 protein: CASSLVMGQHQETQYF
J gene: TRBJ2-1; V gene: TRBV19; CDR3 protein: CASSSSGSSYNEQFF
J gene: TRBJ2-5; V gene: TRBV19; CDR3 protein: CASSIFPGGKETQYF
J gene: NA; V gene: TRBV18; CDR3 protein: CASSPPGLAGDYEQYF